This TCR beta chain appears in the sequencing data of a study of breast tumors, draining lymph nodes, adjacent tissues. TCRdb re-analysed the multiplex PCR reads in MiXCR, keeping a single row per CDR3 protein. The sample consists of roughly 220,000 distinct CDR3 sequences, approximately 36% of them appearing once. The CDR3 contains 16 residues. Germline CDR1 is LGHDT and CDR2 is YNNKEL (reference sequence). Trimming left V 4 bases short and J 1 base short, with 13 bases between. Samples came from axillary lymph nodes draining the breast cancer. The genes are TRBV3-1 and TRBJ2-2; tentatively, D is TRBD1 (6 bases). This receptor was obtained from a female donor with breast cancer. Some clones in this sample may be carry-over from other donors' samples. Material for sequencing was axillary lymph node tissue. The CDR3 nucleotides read TGTGCCAGCAGCCCAACAGGGACCTGGAACACCGGGGAGCTGTTTTTT. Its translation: CASSPTGTWNTGELFF.